Sequencing of this T cell receptor beta chain was carried out in a study of blood T cells in healthy people across ages. Trimming left V 2 bases short and J 8 bases short, with 18 bases between. This CDR3 has 15 residues. The germline V gene has CDR1 SGHNT and CDR2 YENEEA. The authors ran a second PCR of 7 to 11 cycles using a sample-barcoded 5' primer and a J-beta primer mix. TCRdb independently ran MiXCR on the 5' RACE reads; one entry per CDR3 protein. This table holds hundreds of thousands of distinct CDR3 sequences, 22% found once. As concerns this clonotype: What it recognizes is unknown.

Points from the study as a whole: The donors' CMV status was not determined, possibly confounding changes in expanded clonotypes.

The sequencing sample was made of blood. The V call is TRBV11-3, the J call TRBJ2-5; TRBD2 might be the D (5 bases). This clonotype originated in a man in his 70s in good health. CDR3 coding DNA: TGTGCCAGCAGCTTAACTCGGGCCCCAGCGGCAACCCAGTACTTC. It is translated as CASSLTRAPAATQYF.